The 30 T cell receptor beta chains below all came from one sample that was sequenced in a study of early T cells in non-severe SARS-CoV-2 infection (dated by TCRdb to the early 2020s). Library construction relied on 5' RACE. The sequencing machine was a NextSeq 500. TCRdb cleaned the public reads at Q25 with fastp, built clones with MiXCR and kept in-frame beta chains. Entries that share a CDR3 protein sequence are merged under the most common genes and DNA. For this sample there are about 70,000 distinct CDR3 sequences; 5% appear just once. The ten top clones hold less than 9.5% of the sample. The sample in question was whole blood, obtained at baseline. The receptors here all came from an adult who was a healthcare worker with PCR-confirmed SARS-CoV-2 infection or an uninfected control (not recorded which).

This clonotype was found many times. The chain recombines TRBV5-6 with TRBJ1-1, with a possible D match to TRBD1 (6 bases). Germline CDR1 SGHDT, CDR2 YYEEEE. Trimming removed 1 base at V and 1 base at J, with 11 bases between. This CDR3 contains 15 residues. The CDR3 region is CASSLPDSRNTEAFF. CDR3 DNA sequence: TGTGCCAGCAGCTTGCCGGACAGCAGGAACACTGAAGCTTTCTTT.

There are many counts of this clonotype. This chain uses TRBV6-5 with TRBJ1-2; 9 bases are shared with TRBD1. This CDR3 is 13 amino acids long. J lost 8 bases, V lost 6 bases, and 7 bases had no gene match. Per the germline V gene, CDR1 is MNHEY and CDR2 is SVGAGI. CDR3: CASRRGQGEGYTF. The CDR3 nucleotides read TGTGCCAGCAGACGGGGACAGGGCGAGGGCTACACCTTC.

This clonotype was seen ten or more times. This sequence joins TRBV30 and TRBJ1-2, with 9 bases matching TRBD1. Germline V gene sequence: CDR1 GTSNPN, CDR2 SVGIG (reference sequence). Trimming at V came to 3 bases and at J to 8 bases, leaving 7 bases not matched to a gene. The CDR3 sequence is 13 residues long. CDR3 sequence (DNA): TGTGCCTGGAGGATACAGGGGGCTAGAGGCTACACCTTC. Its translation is CAWRIQGARGYTF.

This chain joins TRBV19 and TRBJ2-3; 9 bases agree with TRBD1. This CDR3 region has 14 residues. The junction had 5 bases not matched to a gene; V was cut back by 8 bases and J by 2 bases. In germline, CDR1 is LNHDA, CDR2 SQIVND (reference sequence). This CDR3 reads CASADRGDTDTQYF. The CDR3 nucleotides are TGTGCCAGTGCCGACAGGGGGGACACAGATACGCAGTATTTT.

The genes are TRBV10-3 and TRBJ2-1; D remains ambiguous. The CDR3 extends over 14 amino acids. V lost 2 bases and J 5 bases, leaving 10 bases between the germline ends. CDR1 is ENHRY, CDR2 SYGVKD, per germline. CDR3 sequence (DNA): TGTGCCATCAGTGAGAGAGGAGCGCACAATGAGCAGTTCTTC. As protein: CAISERGAHNEQFF.

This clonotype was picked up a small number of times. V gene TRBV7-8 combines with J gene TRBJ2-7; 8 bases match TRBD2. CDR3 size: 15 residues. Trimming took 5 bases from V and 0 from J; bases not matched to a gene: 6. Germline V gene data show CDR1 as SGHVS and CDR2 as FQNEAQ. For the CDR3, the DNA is TGTGCCAGCAGCCGGGGGGGAGGGCCCTCCTACGAGCAGTACTTC. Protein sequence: CASSRGGGPSYEQYF.

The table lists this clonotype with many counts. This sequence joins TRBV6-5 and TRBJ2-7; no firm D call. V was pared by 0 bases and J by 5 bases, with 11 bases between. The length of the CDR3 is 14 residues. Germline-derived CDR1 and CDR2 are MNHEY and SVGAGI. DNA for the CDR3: TGTGCCAGCAGTTACTCGACGGTCCTGGACGAGCAGTACTTC. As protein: CASSYSTVLDEQYF.

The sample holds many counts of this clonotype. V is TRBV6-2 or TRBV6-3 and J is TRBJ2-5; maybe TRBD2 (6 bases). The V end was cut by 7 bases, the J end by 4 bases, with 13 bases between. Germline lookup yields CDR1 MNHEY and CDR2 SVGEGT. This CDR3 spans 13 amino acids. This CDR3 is CASNPAGPETQYF. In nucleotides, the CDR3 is TGTGCCAGCAATCCCGCGGGGCCAGAGACCCAGTACTTC.

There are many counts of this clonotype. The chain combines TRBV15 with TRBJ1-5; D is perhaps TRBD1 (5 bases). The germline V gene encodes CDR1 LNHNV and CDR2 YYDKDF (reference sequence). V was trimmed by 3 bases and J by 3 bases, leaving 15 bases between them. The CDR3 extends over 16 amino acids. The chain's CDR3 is CATSSTGTPYNQPQHF. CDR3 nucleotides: TGTGCCACCAGCAGTACCGGGACGCCTTACAATCAGCCCCAGCATTTT.

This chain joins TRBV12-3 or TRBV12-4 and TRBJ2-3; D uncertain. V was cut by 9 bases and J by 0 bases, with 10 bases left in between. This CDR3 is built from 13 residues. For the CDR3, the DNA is TGTGCCAGTCAGACTTGGAGCACAGATACGCAGTATTTT. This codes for CASQTWSTDTQYF.

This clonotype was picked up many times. CDR3 in DNA: TGTGCCAGCAGTTTAGACAGGGAGATTCAGCCCCAGCATTTT. Its translation is CASSLDREIQPQHF. V gene TRBV28 combines with J gene TRBJ1-5; 7 bases agree with TRBD1. The CDR3 is 14 amino acids. The germline CDR1 and CDR2 sequences are MDHEN and SYDVKM. J gave up 6 bases and V 2 bases, and 4 bases lay outside the gene matches.

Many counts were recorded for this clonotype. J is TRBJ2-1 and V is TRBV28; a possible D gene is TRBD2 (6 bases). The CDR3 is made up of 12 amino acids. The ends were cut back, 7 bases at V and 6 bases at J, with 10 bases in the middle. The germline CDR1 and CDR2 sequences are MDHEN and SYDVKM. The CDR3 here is CASMVGGNEQFF. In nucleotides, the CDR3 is TGTGCCAGCATGGTCGGGGGCAATGAGCAGTTCTTC. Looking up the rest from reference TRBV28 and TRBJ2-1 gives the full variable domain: DVKVTQSSRYLVKRTGEKVFLECVQDMDHENMFWYRQDPGLGLRLIYFSYDVKMKEKGDIPEGYSVSREKKERFSLILESASTNQTSMYLCASMVGGNEQFFGPGTRLTVL.

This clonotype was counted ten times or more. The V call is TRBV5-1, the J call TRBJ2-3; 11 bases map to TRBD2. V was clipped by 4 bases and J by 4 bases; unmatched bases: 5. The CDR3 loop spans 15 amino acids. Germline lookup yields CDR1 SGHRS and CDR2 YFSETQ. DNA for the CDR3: TGCGCCAGCAGCCATAGCGGGAGGGCCCCAGATACGCAGTATTTT. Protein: CASSHSGRAPDTQYF.

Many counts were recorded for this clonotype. CDR3 in amino acids: CASSIDTISYNEQFF. For the CDR3, the DNA is TGTGCCAGTAGTATAGATACCATCTCCTACAATGAGCAGTTCTTC. V is TRBV19 and J is TRBJ2-1; no definite D call. This CDR3 comprises 15 residues. CDR1 is LNHDA, CDR2 SQIVND, per germline (reference sequence). The V gene lost 0 bases and the J gene lost 0 bases, with 6 bases spanning the gap.

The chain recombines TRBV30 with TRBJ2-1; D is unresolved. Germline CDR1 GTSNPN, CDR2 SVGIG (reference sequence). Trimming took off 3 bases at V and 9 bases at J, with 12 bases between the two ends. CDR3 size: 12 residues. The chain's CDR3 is CAWSPRMGEQFF. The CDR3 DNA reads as TGTGCCTGGAGCCCCAGGATGGGTGAGCAGTTCTTC.

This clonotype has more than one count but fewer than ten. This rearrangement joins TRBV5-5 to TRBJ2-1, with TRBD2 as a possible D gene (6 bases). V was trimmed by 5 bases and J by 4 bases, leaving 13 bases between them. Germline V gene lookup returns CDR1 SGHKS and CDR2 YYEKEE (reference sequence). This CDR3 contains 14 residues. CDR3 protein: CASSEGLAYNEQFF. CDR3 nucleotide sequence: TGTGCCAGCAGTGAGGGACTGGCTTACAATGAGCAGTTCTTC.

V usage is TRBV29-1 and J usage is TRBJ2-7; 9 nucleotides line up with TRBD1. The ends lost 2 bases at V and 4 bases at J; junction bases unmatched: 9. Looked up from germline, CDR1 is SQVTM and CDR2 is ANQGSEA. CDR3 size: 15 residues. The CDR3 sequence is CSVESTGTGPYEQYF. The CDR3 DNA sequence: TGCAGCGTTGAATCAACCGGGACAGGGCCTTACGAGCAGTACTTC.

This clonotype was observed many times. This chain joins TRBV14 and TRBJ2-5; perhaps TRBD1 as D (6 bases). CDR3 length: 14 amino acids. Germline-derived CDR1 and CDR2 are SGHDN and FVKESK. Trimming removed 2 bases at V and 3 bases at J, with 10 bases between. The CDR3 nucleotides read TGTGCCAGCAGCCAAACAGGGATAAAAGAGACCCAGTACTTC. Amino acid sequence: CASSQTGIKETQYF.

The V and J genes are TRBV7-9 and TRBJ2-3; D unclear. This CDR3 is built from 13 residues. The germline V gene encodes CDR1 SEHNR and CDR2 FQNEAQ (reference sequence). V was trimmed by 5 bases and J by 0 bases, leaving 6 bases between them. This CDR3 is CASSKASTDTQYF. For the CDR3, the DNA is TGTGCCAGCAGCAAAGCTAGCACAGATACGCAGTATTTT. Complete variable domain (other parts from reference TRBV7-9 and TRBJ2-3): DTGVSQNPRHKITKRGQNVTFRCDPISEHNRLYWYRQTLGQGPEFLTYFQNEAQLEKSRLLSDRFSAERPKGSFSTLEIQRTEQGDSAMYLCASSKASTDTQYFGPGTRLTVL.

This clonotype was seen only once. This chain's CDR3 is CASEGTGPYEQYF. DNA for the CDR3: TGTGCCAGTGAGGGGACAGGTCCCTACGAGCAGTACTTC. The V and J genes are TRBV28 and TRBJ2-7, with TRBD1 matching over 8 bases. The CDR3 extends over 13 amino acids. J gave up 2 bases and V 9 bases, and 6 bases lay outside the gene matches. In germline, CDR1 is MDHEN, CDR2 SYDVKM. Together with reference TRBV28 and TRBJ2-7, the CDR3 gives the full variable domain: DVKVTQSSRYLVKRTGEKVFLECVQDMDHENMFWYRQDPGLGLRLIYFSYDVKMKEKGDIPEGYSVSREKKERFSLILESASTNQTSMYLCASEGTGPYEQYFGPGTRLTVT.

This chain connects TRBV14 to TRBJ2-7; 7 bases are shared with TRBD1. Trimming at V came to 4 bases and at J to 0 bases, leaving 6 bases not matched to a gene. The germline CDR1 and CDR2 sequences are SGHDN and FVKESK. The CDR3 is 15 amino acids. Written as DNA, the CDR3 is TGTGCCAGCAGCCCTGGACAGGCACACTCCTACGAGCAGTACTTC. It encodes CASSPGQAHSYEQYF.

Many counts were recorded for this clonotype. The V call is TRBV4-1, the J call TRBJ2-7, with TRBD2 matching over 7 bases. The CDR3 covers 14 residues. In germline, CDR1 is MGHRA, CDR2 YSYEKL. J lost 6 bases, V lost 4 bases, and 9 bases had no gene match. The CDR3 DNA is TGCGCCAGCAGCCCCTTGGGGCGGGGGTCCGAGCAGTACTTC. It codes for CASSPLGRGSEQYF.

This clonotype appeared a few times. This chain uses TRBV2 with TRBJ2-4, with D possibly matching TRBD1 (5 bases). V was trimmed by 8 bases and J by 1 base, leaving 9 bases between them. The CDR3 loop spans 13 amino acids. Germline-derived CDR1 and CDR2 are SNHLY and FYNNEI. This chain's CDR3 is CASRHRAKNIQYF. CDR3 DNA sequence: TGTGCCAGCCGTCACAGGGCCAAAAACATTCAGTACTTC. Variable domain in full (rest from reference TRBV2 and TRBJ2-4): EPEVTQTPSHQVTQMGQEVILRCVPISNHLYFYWYRQILGQKVEFLVSFYNNEISEKSEIFDDQFSVERPDGSNFTLKIRSTKLEDSAMYFCASRHRAKNIQYFGAGTRLSVL.

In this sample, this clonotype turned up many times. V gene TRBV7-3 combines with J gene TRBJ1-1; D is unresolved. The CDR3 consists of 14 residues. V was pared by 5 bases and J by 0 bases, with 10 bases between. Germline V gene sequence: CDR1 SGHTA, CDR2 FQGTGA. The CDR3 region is CASSQNRVNTEAFF. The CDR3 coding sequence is TGTGCCAGCAGCCAGAATCGAGTGAACACTGAAGCTTTCTTT.

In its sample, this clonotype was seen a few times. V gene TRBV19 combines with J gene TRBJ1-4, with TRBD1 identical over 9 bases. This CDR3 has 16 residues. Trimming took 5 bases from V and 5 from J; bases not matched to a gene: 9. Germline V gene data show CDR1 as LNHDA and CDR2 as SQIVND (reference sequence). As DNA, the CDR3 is TGTGCCAGTAGTGAGGGACAGGGAACGGGAAATGAAAAACTGTTTTTT. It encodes CASSEGQGTGNEKLFF.

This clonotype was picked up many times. The CDR3 loop is CASSSNYLGRDQETQYF. CDR3 DNA sequence: TGTGCCAGCAGCTCCAACTACCTAGGACGAGACCAAGAGACCCAGTACTTC. The rearrangement joins TRBV5-4 to TRBJ2-5; D gene uncertain. The germline V gene has CDR1 SGHNT and CDR2 YYREEE (reference sequence). The CDR3 totals 17 residues. Trimming shortened V by 3 bases and J by 0 bases, and 18 bases separated the two germline ends.

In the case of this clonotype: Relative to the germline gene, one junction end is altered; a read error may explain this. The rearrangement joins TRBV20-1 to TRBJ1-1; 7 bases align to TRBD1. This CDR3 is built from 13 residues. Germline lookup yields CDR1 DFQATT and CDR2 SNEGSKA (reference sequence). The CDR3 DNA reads TGCAGTGCTAAAGGGGGCGTGAACATTGAAGCTTTCTTT. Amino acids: CSAKGGVNIEAFF.

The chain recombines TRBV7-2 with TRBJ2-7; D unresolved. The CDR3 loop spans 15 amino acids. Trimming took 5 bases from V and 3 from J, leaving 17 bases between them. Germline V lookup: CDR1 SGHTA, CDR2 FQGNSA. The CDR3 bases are TGTGCCAGCAGCCCCCAGGCCGGTCGGCACTACGAGCAGTACTTC. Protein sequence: CASSPQAGRHYEQYF.

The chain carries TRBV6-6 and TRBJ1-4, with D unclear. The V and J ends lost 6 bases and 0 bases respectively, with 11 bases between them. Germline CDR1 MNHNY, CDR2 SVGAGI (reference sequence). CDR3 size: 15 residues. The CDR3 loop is CASRGAGTTNEKLFF. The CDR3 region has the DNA TGTGCCAGCAGGGGCGCCGGGACAACTAATGAAAAACTGTTTTTT.

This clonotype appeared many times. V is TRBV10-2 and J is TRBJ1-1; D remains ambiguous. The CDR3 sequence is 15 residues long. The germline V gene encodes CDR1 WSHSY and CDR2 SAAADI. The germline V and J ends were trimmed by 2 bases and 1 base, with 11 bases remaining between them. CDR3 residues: CASSEDGRSNTEAFF. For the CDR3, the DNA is TGCGCCAGCAGTGAGGACGGACGCTCGAACACTGAAGCTTTCTTT.